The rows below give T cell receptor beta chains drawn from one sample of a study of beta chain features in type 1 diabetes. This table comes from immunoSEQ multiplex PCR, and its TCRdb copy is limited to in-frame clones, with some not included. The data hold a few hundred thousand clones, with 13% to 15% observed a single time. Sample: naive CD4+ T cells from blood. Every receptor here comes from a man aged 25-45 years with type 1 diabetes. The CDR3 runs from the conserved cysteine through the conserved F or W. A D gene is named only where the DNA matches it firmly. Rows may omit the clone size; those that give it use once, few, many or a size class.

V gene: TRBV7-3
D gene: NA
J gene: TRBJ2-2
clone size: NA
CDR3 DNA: TGTGCCAGCGGGAGTAGCCCCACCGGGGAGCTGTTTTTT
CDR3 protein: CASGSSPTGELFF

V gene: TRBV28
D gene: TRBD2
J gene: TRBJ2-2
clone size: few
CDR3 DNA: TGTGCCAGCAGTTTGGGAGGACTAGCTGAGAACACCGGGGAGCTGTTTTTT
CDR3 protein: CASSLGGLAENTGELFF

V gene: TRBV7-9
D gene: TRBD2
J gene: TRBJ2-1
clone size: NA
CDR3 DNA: TGTGCCAGCAGCCCTAGGGGACTAGCAAGTAATGAGCAGTTCTTC
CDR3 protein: CASSPRGLASNEQFF

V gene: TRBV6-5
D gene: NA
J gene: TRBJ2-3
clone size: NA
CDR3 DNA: TGTGCCACCAATCGACAGGATCTGAAAGATACGCAGTATTTT
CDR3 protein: CATNRQDLKDTQYF

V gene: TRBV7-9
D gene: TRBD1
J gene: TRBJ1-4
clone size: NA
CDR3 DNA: TGTGCCAGCAGCTCTGGGACAGGGGGCCGAGGCGAAAAACTGTTTTTT
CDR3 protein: CASSSGTGGRGEKLFF

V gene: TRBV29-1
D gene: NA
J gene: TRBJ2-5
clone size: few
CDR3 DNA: TGCAGCGTTGGCCCGGCGGGCGGGACCCAGTACTTC
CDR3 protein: CSVGPAGGTQYF

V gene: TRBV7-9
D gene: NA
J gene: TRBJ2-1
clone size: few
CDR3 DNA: TGTGCCAGCAGCTTCCGACGGGAGAAGTCCTACAATGAGCAGTTCTTC
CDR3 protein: CASSFRREKSYNEQFF

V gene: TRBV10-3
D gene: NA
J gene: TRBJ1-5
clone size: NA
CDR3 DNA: TGTGCCATCAGCCCAGGGGAAGGCAATCAGCCCCAGCATTTT
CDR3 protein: CAISPGEGNQPQHF

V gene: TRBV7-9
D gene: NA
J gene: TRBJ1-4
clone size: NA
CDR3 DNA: TGTGCCAGCAGCTTGGACTTGGGTGAAAAACTGTTTTTT
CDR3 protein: CASSLDLGEKLFF

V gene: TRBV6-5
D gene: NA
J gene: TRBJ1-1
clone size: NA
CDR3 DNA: TGTGCCAGCAGTGTGGGGGGGTCGAACACTGAAGCTTTCTTT
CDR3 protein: CASSVGGSNTEAFF

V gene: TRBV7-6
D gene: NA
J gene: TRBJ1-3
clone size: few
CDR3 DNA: TGTGCCAGCGGACTTGGAAACACCATATATTTT
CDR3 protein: CASGLGNTIYF

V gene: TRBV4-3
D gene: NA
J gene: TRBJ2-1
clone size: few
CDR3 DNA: TGCGCCAGCAGCCAAGTTTTCGTGGGCTCTAACGGGGGCAATGAGCAGTTCTTC
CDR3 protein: CASSQVFVGSNGGNEQFF

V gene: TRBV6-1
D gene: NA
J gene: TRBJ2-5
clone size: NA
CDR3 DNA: TGTGCCAGCAGTGAGGACGGTTCGGGGGACTTC
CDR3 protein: CASSEDGSGDF

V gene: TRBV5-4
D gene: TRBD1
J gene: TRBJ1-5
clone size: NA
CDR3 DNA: TGTGCCAGCAGCTTAGGGACAGCTAGCAATCAGCCCCAGCATTTT
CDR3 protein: CASSLGTASNQPQHF

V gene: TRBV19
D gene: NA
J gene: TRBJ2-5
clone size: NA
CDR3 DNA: TGTGCCTCCGCGTACCAAGAGACCCAGTACTTC
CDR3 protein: CASAYQETQYF

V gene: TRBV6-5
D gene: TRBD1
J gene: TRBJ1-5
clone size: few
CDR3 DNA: TGTGCCAGCAGCCGGACAGGTAGCAATCAGCCCCAGCATTTT
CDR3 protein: CASSRTGSNQPQHF

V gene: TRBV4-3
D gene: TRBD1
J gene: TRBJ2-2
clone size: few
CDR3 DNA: TGCGCCAGCAGCCAGAGACCGGGACAGTCCTACACCGGGGAGCTGTTTTTT
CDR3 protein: CASSQRPGQSYTGELFF

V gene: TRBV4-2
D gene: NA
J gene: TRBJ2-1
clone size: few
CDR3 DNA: TGTGCCAGCAGCCAAGGGACTCTCAATGAGCAGTTCTTC
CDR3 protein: CASSQGTLNEQFF

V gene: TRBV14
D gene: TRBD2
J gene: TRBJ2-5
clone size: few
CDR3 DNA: TGTGCCAGCAGCCAACACGGGACTAGCGGGAGCTTCTTTGAGACCCAGTACTTC
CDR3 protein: CASSQHGTSGSFFETQYF

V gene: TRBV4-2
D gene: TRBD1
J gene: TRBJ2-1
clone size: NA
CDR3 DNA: TGTGCCAGCAGCCAAGGAGGGGACAGGTGGGTCAATGAGCAGTTCTTC
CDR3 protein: CASSQGGDRWVNEQFF

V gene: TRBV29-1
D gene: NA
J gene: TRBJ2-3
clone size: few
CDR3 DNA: TGCAGCGTGGCGGGACCGGGTAGCACAGATACGCAGTATTTT
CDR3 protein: CSVAGPGSTDTQYF

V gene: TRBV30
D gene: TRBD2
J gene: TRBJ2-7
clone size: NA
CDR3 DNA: TGTGCCTGGAGTGTTTCTAGCGGGACTTACGAGCAGTACTTC
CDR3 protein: CAWSVSSGTYEQYF

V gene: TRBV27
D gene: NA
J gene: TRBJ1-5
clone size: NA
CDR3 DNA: TGTGCCAGCAGTAGGACACCTAATCAGCCCCAGCATTTT
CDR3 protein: CASSRTPNQPQHF

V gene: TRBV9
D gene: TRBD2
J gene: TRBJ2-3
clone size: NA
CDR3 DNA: TGTGCCAGCAGCCGAGGACTAGCGCTTACTAGCACAGATACGCAGTATTTT
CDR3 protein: CASSRGLALTSTDTQYF

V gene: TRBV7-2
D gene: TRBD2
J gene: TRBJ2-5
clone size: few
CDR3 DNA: TGTGCCAGCAGCTATACCCATAGCGGGAGGGCCCGGGAGACCCAGTACTTC
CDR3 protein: CASSYTHSGRARETQYF

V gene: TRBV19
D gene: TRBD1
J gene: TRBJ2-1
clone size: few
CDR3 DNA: TGTGCCAGTAGTATTCCGGGACAGGGATTCAATGAGCAGTTCTTC
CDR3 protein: CASSIPGQGFNEQFF

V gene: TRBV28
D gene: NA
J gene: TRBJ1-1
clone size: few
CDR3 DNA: TGTGCCAGCAGTTCCTCCAGGGGACTAAACACTGAAGCTTTCTTT
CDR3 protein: CASSSSRGLNTEAFF

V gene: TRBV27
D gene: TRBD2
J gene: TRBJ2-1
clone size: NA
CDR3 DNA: TGTGCCAGCAGCTCCGCGGGTAGCGGGAGATCTAATGAGCAGTTCTTC
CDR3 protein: CASSSAGSGRSNEQFF

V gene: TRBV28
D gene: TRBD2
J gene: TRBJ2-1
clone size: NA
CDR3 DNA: TGTGCCAGCAGTATCTCGCGGGGACTAGCGGGAGCTTATGAGCAGTTCTTC
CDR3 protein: CASSISRGLAGAYEQFF